One and the same sample provided the 15 T cell receptor beta chains below, sequenced in a study of shared clonotypes between healthy human individuals. CD8 cells classed as naive were CD45RO-negative and positively selected for CCR7, excluding terminally differentiated effector memory CD45RA+ cells. Only in-frame clones appear in the TCRdb table, and some are missing; sequencing was by immunoSEQ multiplex PCR. The sample has 2 million to 2.5 million clones, approximately 94% seen once. Material for sequencing was naive CD8+ T cells from PBMCs. Receptor source: a man aged 18 to 29 in good health. Some clones in this sample may be carry-over from other donors' samples.

The CDR3, as DNA: TGTGCCAGCAGCCCGGAGCGGGATCTTTACAATGAGCAGTTCTTC. Its translation is CASSPERDLYNEQFF. This chain uses TRBV14 with TRBJ2-1, with 7 bases fitting TRBD2. From germline, CDR1 is SGHDN and CDR2 FVKESK. The CDR3 is made up of 15 amino acids. The ends lost 4 bases at V and 4 bases at J; junction bases unmatched: 7.

This chain connects TRBV7-9 to TRBJ2-4, with D maybe TRBD2 (6 bases). The CDR3 consists of 13 residues. V was pared by 4 bases and J by 7 bases, with 11 bases between. Germline V gene data show CDR1 as SEHNR and CDR2 as FQNEAQ (reference sequence). CDR3 DNA: TGTGCCAGCAGCTCAGGGACTCAGAACATTCAGTACTTC. Residues: CASSSGTQNIQYF.

Worth noting for this clone: Within the sample, other DNA sequences also encode this same CDR3. V and J are TRBV19 and TRBJ2-2; D is unresolved. This CDR3 region has 12 residues. V was shortened by 3 bases and J by 6 bases, with 5 bases between the two germline ends. Germline CDR1 LNHDA, CDR2 SQIVND (reference sequence). CDR3 sequence (DNA): TGTGCCAGTAGTATTCCCCCCGGGGAGCTGTTTTTT. Protein product: CASSIPPGELFF. Based on the CDR3 plus reference TRBV19 and TRBJ2-2, the full variable domain is DGGITQSPKYLFRKEGQNVTLSCEQNLNHDAMYWYRQDPGQGLRLIYYSQIVNDFQKGDIAEGYSVSREKKESFPLTVTSAQKNPTAFYLCASSIPPGELFFGEGSRLTVL.

The J gene is TRBJ2-7, the V gene TRBV4-1; unclear D gene. In germline, CDR1 is MGHRA, CDR2 YSYEKL. V lost 0 bases and J 4 bases, leaving 13 bases between the germline ends. The CDR3 contains 15 residues. The CDR3 here is CASSQDPISRYEQYF. The CDR3 DNA reads as TGCGCCAGCAGCCAAGATCCGATCTCCCGATACGAGCAGTACTTC.

The chain combines TRBV30 with TRBJ2-1; 7 nucleotides line up with TRBD2. CDR3 length: 16 amino acids. Germline CDR1 reads GTSNPN; CDR2 reads SVGIG (reference sequence). The ends lost 4 bases at V and 0 bases at J; junction bases unmatched: 9. CDR3 loop: CAWIRAGYPSYNEQFF. The CDR3 DNA reads TGTGCCTGGATTAGAGCGGGGTATCCCTCCTACAATGAGCAGTTCTTC. The variable domain in full, completed from reference TRBV30 and TRBJ2-1, reads SQTIHQWPATLVQPVGSPLSLECTVEGTSNPNLYWYRQAAGRGLQLLFYSVGIGQISSEVPQNLSASRPQDRQFILSSKKLLLSDSGFYLCAWIRAGYPSYNEQFFGPGTRLTVL.

This chain uses TRBV19 with TRBJ1-2; TRBD1 matches 10 bases. Germline V gives CDR1 LNHDA, CDR2 SQIVND (reference sequence). After removal of 5 bases from V and 7 bases from J, the junction contained 13 bases not matched to a gene. This CDR3 is 16 amino acids long. CDR3 protein: CASSARRPGQGLGYTF. The CDR3 DNA is TGTGCCAGTAGTGCCCGGAGACCGGGACAGGGGCTTGGCTACACCTTC. Supplemented by reference TRBV19 and TRBJ1-2, the full variable domain reads DGGITQSPKYLFRKEGQNVTLSCEQNLNHDAMYWYRQDPGQGLRLIYYSQIVNDFQKGDIAEGYSVSREKKESFPLTVTSAQKNPTAFYLCASSARRPGQGLGYTFGSGTRLTVV.

The chain joins TRBV19 to TRBJ2-2; 9 nucleotides line up with TRBD1. This CDR3 has 14 residues. Trimming removed 7 bases from V and 6 bases from J; junction bases left unmatched: 6. In germline, CDR1 is LNHDA, CDR2 SQIVND (reference sequence). CDR3 amino acids: CASIPDRGPGELFF. For the CDR3, the DNA is TGTGCCAGTATACCGGACAGGGGCCCCGGGGAGCTGTTTTTT.

The chain is built from TRBV5-8 and TRBJ2-7; D unresolved. The CDR3 is made up of 13 amino acids. From germline, CDR1 is SGHTS and CDR2 YDEGEE. Between the trimmed V and J ends, which lost 2 bases and 3 bases, there was a span of 9 bases. The CDR3 protein is CASSFDTNYEQYF. Written as DNA, the CDR3 is TGTGCCAGCAGCTTCGACACCAACTACGAGCAGTACTTC.

This chain links TRBV9 with TRBJ2-7; either TRBD1 or TRBD2 may fit D (5 bases each). Per germline, CDR1 SGDLS and CDR2 YYNGEE. The CDR3 is 14 residues long. With 0 bases removed from V and 3 bases from J, the gap between germline ends came to 10 bases. CDR3 bases: TGTGCCAGCAGCGTAGCAGGGAGCCACTACGAGCAGTACTTC. As protein: CASSVAGSHYEQYF.

This rearrangement joins TRBV11-2 to TRBJ1-1; unclear D gene. CDR3 length: 12 residues. Trimming cost V 4 bases and J 7 bases, with 10 bases left between them. Germline lookup yields CDR1 SGHAT and CDR2 FQNNGV. The CDR3 reads CASSSGWGEAFF. DNA for the CDR3: TGTGCCAGCAGCTCCGGGTGGGGTGAAGCTTTCTTT.

Details on this clone: At the DNA level, this CDR3 is encoded by other sequences in the same sample as well. V gene TRBV6-5 combines with J gene TRBJ1-2; D is uncertain. Germline CDR1 reads MNHEY; CDR2 reads SVGAGI. V was pared by 2 bases and J by 4 bases, with 8 bases between. The CDR3 is made up of 13 amino acids. In DNA, the CDR3 is TGTGCCAGCAGTTACAGGACGGGCTATGGCTACACCTTC. Amino acid sequence: CASSYRTGYGYTF.

This chain links TRBV9 with TRBJ2-4, with no clear D. This CDR3 contains 13 residues. CDR1 is SGDLS, CDR2 YYNGEE, per germline. V lost 4 bases, J lost 1 base, and 6 bases lay in between. CDR3 residues: CASSPSAKNIQYF. The CDR3 nucleotides read TGTGCCAGCAGCCCGTCCGCCAAAAACATTCAGTACTTC. Supplemented by reference TRBV9 and TRBJ2-4, the full variable domain reads DSGVTQTPKHLITATGQRVTLRCSPRSGDLSVYWYQQSLDQGLQFLIQYYNGEERAKGNILERFSAQQFPDLHSELNLSSLELGDSALYFCASSPSAKNIQYFGAGTRLSVL.

In its sample, this clone was seen once. The V gene is TRBV7-2, the J gene TRBJ2-7; the match to TRBD1 covers 7 bases. CDR1 is SGHTA and CDR2 is FQGNSA in the germline V gene. Trimming took 2 bases from V and 2 from J; bases not matched to a gene: 3. The CDR3 is made up of 14 amino acids. Written as DNA, the CDR3 is TGTGCCAGCAGCTTACCGGGACAGCCCTACGAGCAGTACTTC. Encoded protein: CASSLPGQPYEQYF.

V gene TRBV18 combines with J gene TRBJ2-3, with D maybe TRBD2 (5 bases). Germline CDR1 and CDR2: KGHSH and LQKENI. V was cut by 2 bases and J by 3 bases, with 9 bases left in between. The CDR3 consists of 14 residues. In DNA, the CDR3 is TGTGCCAGCTCACCAACCGGGGTAACAGATACGCAGTATTTT. As protein: CASSPTGVTDTQYF.

Only one count was recorded for this clone. The V call is TRBV29-1, the J call TRBJ2-3; unclear D gene. This CDR3 is built from 13 residues. Germline assignment: CDR1 SQVTM and CDR2 ANQGSEA. Trimming cost V 1 base and J 6 bases, with 11 bases left between them. This CDR3 is CSVEGLILDTQYF. Written as DNA, the CDR3 is TGCAGCGTTGAAGGCCTCATTTTGGATACGCAGTATTTT.